This TCR beta chain was recorded in a study of cytomegalovirus exposure and HLA in healthy donors. CDR3 length: 13 amino acids. Deletions cut 6 bases from V and 6 bases from J, with 14 bases between. CDR1 KGHSY and CDR2 FQNENV come from the germline V gene. The PCR used 60 Vbeta and 13 Jbeta primers. The assay was immunoSEQ multiplex PCR, and TCRdb's table has in-frame clones only and misses some. The sample carries 150,000 to 200,000 clones, 82% recorded once. V usage is TRBV16 and J usage is TRBJ1-1, with D uncertain. The sequenced sample consisted of PBMCs. This clonotype originated in a girl aged 10-17 years in good health and CMV-seropositive. The CDR3 loop reads CASSLGRLAEAFF. For the CDR3, the DNA is TGTGCCAGCAGTCTCGGCAGGCTCGCTGAAGCTTTCTTT. Filled out from reference TRBV16 and TRBJ1-1, the complete variable domain reads GEEVAQTPKHLVRGEGQKAKLYCAPIKGHSYVFWYQQVLKNEFKFLISFQNENVFDETGMPKERFSAKCLPNSPCSLEIQATKLEDSAVYFCASSLGRLAEAFFGQGTRLTVV.